The TCR beta chain under discussion was sequenced for a study of cytomegalovirus exposure and HLA in healthy donors (TCRdb year 2017). About the investigation overall: An earlier analysis of some 600 of the donors reported about 300 Gb of sequence data and 117 million unique TCR beta sequences obtained from around 180 million T cells. Approximately 330 gigabases of sequencing data and around 85 million unique TCR sequences made up an early release that covered several hundred HLA-typed donors. Of the approximately 400 genotyped donors, about 84% fell in the genetic ancestry cluster associated with self-reported Caucasian donors. The aim of the study was to test whether cataloging public T cell receptors could identify signatures of past pathogen exposure. Using immunosequencing, the study profiled T cell repertoires from 500 to 800 subjects and related those repertoires to cytomegalovirus serostatus. A separate validation cohort of 100 to 150 different subjects was used in addition to the approximately 700-subject first cohort. The study combined high-throughput TCR immunosequencing, statistical association of individual TCRs with disease status, and machine learning to predict cytomegalovirus infection status. A later analysis re-examined previously published TCR beta repertoires from roughly 720 donors and added high-resolution HLA genotyping to investigate patterns of TCR occurrence. Rather than using new phenotypic data, the later analysis identified candidate immune exposures from TCR beta sequences and from how often those sequences occurred across donors. An earlier analysis of 500 to 650 of the donors applied high-throughput TCR beta sequencing to assess whether each TCR beta V gene segment acted as functional or pseudogenic. Alongside the repertoire data, information on donor age, sex, ethnicity and CMV serostatus was compiled. A later genetic analysis took genome-wide SNP genotypes for 398 of the 666 donors and used that subset as a discovery cohort. All discovery cohort repertoires had been generated on a single sequencing platform. HLA typing covered class I and class II loci at four-digit resolution. The number of donors typed differed by locus, with roughly 629-640 for A, B, C, DRB1 and DQB1, around 500 for DQA1, 600 to 610 for DPA1, and roughly 450 for DPB1. Several DR-DQ haplotypes were treated as single units for association and clustering because of strong linkage in the cohort. On average, roughly 250,000 unique TCR beta nucleotide sequences were sequenced per donor among 398 genotyped donors of the cohort, with roughly 20% of those sequences being non-productive.

Libraries came from the immunoSEQ multiplex PCR assay. For the multiplex PCR, a mixture combining 60 forward primers for TCR Vbeta segments and 13 reverse primers for TCR Jbeta segments was used. A multiplex PCR assay on genomic DNA amplified the CDR3 region of rearranged TCR beta genes. Amplified TCR beta libraries were sequenced as 87-base-pair reads on the Illumina HiSeq System. Concerning the study's data processing: A later analysis counted about 80 million unique TCR beta chains across the 650 to 700 repertoires, and about 10 million of these chains were shared by at least two donors. Raw reads were error-corrected and collapsed into unique sequences with a nearest-neighbor algorithm that merged closely related sequences to remove PCR and sequencing errors. Alignment of CDR3 sequences to IMGT reference sequences was used to assign V, D and J gene segments. For a sequence to be retained, a match of at least six nucleotides to both a V gene segment and a J gene segment was required. A rearrangement counted as productive if the CDR3 had no stop codons and remained in frame with V and J, and every other rearrangement counted as non-productive. Following IMGT convention, CDR3 was defined as the stretch from the second conserved V-encoded cysteine up to the conserved J-encoded phenylalanine. Sequences without an unambiguous match to a single V gene segment were excluded from the earlier analysis of about 600 of the donors. An earlier analysis of some 610 of the donors called V segments functional above 56.7% productive rearrangements and segregating when the between-donor standard deviation exceeded 5%. A statistical classification framework was built to diagnose cytomegalovirus status from the catalog of TCR beta chain sequences. V and J gene assignment, in a later analysis, came from comparing TCR nucleotide sequences with IMGT/GENE-DB human TR gene sequences. Using the TCRdist pipeline, a later analysis assigned CDR3 sequences along with most-parsimonious VDJ recombination scenarios. A later analysis defined each TCR beta chain by its CDR3 amino acid sequence plus V-gene family, and excluded reads lacking a unique V-gene family. As a way to deal with suspected cross-contamination and a sequencing artifact, a later analysis dropped approximately 570 nucleotide sequences that were highly shared and had low generation probability. For each public chain, a later analysis derived a clonal expansion index from normalized ranks of inferred template counts within each repertoire. A later analysis computed generation probabilities with a VDJ recombination model fitted to out-of-frame rearrangements, and checked the results against IGoR. A later analysis scored TCR-TCR, TCR-HLA and TCR-CMV co-occurrence with hypergeometric tests, applying a repertoire-size bias correction to TCR pairs. False discovery rates were estimated in a later analysis by permuting HLA or CMV assignments 20 times. In a later analysis, co-occurring TCRs were grouped using DBSCAN, with TCRdist sequence similarity added in when clustering inside HLA-allele-positive subsets. Repertoires with fewer than 30,000 or more than 120,000 public chains, plus five repertoires with anomalous nucleotide sharing, were excluded from co-occurrence clustering. What TCRdb holds here is the immuneACCESS table cut down to in-frame rearrangements. Part of the clones is not present; checked against another copy, under half of the missing clones reflect an unresolved V gene, and the others are unexplained. V and J calls and clone size are given by that table; D and trimming were obtained from the DNA. The sample table records some 190,000 clones; around 85% of these occur just once. The ten largest clones capture 1% of the sample.

What the work shows at the level of the full study, not this receptor alone: In a later genetic analysis, fewer N-insertions in productive TCRs were reported among donors in an Asian-associated ancestry cluster than the approximately 670-donor mean. In a later analysis, several top co-occurrence clusters were reported to appear linked to parvovirus B19, influenza, CMV and Epstein-Barr virus. In an earlier analysis of fewer than 700 of the donors, most TCR beta V segments appeared in productive rearrangements about 90% or about 30% of the time, broadly matching IMGT annotations. According to the authors, the approach could potentially be generalized to other disease states and immunological phenotypes. The study listed approximately 160 TCR beta chains as associated with cytomegalovirus. Correlated functional status among segregating V segments might be attributable to linkage disequilibrium, but an unknown experimental factor could not be ruled out. In a later genetic analysis, a missense DCLRE1C variant was associated with V-gene and J-gene trimming of TCR beta chains, and the association was replicated in an independent cohort. The classifier was reported to diagnose cytomegalovirus status with high specificity and sensitivity in both the original and validation cohorts. HLA typing was unavailable for some donors at each locus, so association tests used only the typed subset. Because the 87-base-pair reads could not distinguish some IMGT-functional V segments, including TRBV6-2 and TRBV6-3, those segments were excluded. In a later analysis, the rate of TCR association differed among HLA loci, with DRB1 alleles having the most associated TCRs and HLA-C alleles having the fewest. A later analysis associated 16,951 TCR beta sequences with specific HLA alleles at a false discovery rate of 0.05. Most TCR sequences were seen in very few donors, while some public TCRs were found in many individuals. Immune exposure information for the cohort was limited to CMV serostatus. In this cohort, only TCR beta chains were sequenced, and detectable features were limited by the absence of alpha or paired-chain data. In vitro tests confirmed that three of the cytomegalovirus-associated TCR beta chains recognize cytomegalovirus antigens. Most CMV-associated TCR beta chains appeared to be HLA-restricted in a later analysis, and the HLA associations seemed to be driven largely by CMV exposure. A further reported finding was that TCR beta sequences accurately predicted the HLA-A and HLA-B alleles for most subjects in the first cohort. Assigning TCR associations to individual alleles was difficult when HLA alleles, especially DR and DQ, strongly co-occurred. Sequencing depth was assumed to be roughly uniform across donors in the presence/absence analyses, though that assumption may not hold. Seventeen rarely observed V segments, including chromosome 9 orphons, were excluded from the earlier analysis of a few hundred of the donors because counts were too low. In a later analysis, HLA-associated TCR beta chains were found to be more clonally expanded and to have lower generation probabilities than equally common non-associated chains. A cluster of highly shared sequence variants was judged likely to be a technical artifact of the sequencing pipeline.

There are 17 amino acids in the CDR3, from cysteine to phenylalanine inclusive. Only CDR3 DNA is held: 51 bases, read in frame from base 1. CDR1 MGHRA and CDR2 YSYEKL were looked up in the germline V gene. The V end gives up 0 bases and the J end 8 bases, leaving 12 bases in the junction not matched to a gene. Points on this clone: The antigen it recognizes is unknown. There are no base qualities to consult, and no much larger clone falls within one base.

In total, 630 or so healthy bone marrow donors made up the cohort. At the time of sampling, every cohort member was nominally healthy, though immune exposures that went unrecorded were likely present. The donor tested CMV seronegative, placing the donor among the 300 to 400 seronegative members of the cohort. Each donor provided a peripheral blood sample, and peripheral blood mononuclear cells were used for TCR beta sequencing. Genomic DNA was extracted from the blood cell samples with the Qiagen DNeasy Blood Extraction Kit. The chain links TRBV4-1 with TRBJ1-4; the central 7 bases match TRBD1. Sample: PBMCs. The receptor's source is a boy between 2 and 10 years old in good health and CMV-seronegative. The CDR3 is CASSQDYQQGTREKLFF. At the DNA level, the sequence is TGCGCCAGCAGCCAAGACTATCAACAGGGGACGCGGGAAAAACTGTTTTTT.